This TCR beta chain is drawn from a study of T cells in Graves' hyperthyroidism and ophthalmopathy. This clonotype was counted ten times or more. The CDR3 runs to 14 residues. V was shortened by 4 bases and J by 2 bases, with 12 bases between the two germline ends. The investigators amplified TCR beta CDR3 regions from RNA transcripts. HTBI primers were the set used in a first-round RT-PCR of the TCR CDR3. TCRdb analysed the multiplex PCR reads with MiXCR anew, one entry per CDR3 protein. The table records around 350,000 distinct CDR3 sequences, approximately 19% of them present only once. Sequenced: blood. The origin of this receptor is a woman younger than 30 with Graves' hyperthyroidism. The chain joins TRBV12-3 or TRBV12-4 to TRBJ2-7, with D possibly TRBD2 on 6 matching bases. CDR3 in DNA: TGTGCCAGCAGTTCGGGCGGGGTAACCTACGAGCAGTACTTC. Its protein is CASSSGGVTYEQYF.